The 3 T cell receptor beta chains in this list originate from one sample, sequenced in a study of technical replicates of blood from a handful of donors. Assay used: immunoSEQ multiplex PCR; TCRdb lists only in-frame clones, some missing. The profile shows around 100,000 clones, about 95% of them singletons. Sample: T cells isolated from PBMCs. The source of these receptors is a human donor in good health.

CDR3 residues: CASSVVRDRRFF. CDR3 nucleotides: TGTGCCAGCAGTGTCGTCCGGGACAGGAGGTTCTTC. The V gene is TRBV28, the J gene TRBJ2-1; 8 positions agree with TRBD1. V shed 5 bases and J 15 bases; nucleotides not matched to a gene: 9. The V gene's germline CDR1 is MDHEN and CDR2 SYDVKM. The CDR3 has 12 amino acids.

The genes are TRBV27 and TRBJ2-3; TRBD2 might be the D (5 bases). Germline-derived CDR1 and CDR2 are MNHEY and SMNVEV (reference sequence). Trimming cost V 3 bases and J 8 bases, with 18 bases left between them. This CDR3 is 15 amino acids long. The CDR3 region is CASSLFVGSSGTQYF. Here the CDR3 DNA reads TGTGCCAGCAGTTTGTTCGTGGGGAGCTCTGGTACGCAGTATTTT.

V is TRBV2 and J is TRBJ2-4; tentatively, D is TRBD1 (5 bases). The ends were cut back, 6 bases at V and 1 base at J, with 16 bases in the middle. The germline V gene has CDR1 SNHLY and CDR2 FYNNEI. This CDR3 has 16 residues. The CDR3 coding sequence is TGTGCCAGCAGCCCCGCTGGGCGACAGGCCAAAAACATTCAGTACTTC. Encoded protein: CASSPAGRQAKNIQYF.